A single sample gave rise to the 18 T cell receptor beta chains below, sequenced in a study of blood T cell repertoires in COVID-19. Some clones are missing from TCRdb's copy, which holds only in-frame ones; the method was immunoSEQ multiplex PCR. Of roughly 200,000 clones listed, less than 85% are singletons. Material: peripheral blood. Receptors originate from a man aged 45-65 years who had recovered from COVID-19.

This clone was observed a single time. CDR3 loop: CASSSDRSYGYTF. The CDR3 nucleotides are TGTGCCAGCAGCTCGGACAGGTCCTATGGCTACACCTTC. The chain carries TRBV5-6 and TRBJ1-2; TRBD1 aligns across 7 bases. Germline loops: CDR1 SGHDT, CDR2 YYEEEE. Trimming cost V 3 bases and J 4 bases; bases outside gene matches: 3. CDR3 length equals 13 residues.

V usage is TRBV29-1 and J usage is TRBJ2-3; 8 nucleotides align to TRBD1. This CDR3 contains 12 residues. Unmatched junction bases numbered 5, after V lost 7 bases and J lost 5 bases. Germline assignment: CDR1 SQVTM and CDR2 ANQGSEA. The DNA of the CDR3 is TGCAGCGGAGGACAGGGAGTAGATACGCAGTATTTT. It is translated as CSGGQGVDTQYF.

The chain employs TRBV4-2 and TRBJ2-1, with 8 bases matching TRBD2. Looked up from germline, CDR1 is LGHNA and CDR2 is YNFKEQ. V lost 4 bases and J lost 4; bases outside the gene matches: 9. The length of the CDR3 is 16 residues. CDR3 DNA: TGTGCCAGCAGCCTAGAACCGGGACTAGTATACAATGAGCAGTTCTTC. This translates into CASSLEPGLVYNEQFF.

The chain employs TRBV5-1 and TRBJ2-5, with TRBD2 identical over 12 bases. After removal of 0 bases from V and 4 bases from J, the junction contained 1 base not matched to a gene. The CDR3 covers 15 residues. CDR1 SGHRS and CDR2 YFSETQ come from the germline V gene. CDR3: CASSLELAGGETQYF. CDR3 sequence (DNA): TGCGCCAGCAGCTTGGAACTAGCGGGAGGAGAGACCCAGTACTTC.

The J gene is TRBJ2-4, the V gene TRBV6-2 or TRBV6-3; the match to TRBD2 covers 7 bases. The CDR3 is 17 residues long. Germline V CDR1 and CDR2: MNHEY, SVGEGT. The V segment lost 4 bases and the J segment 3 bases; nucleotides outside the gene matches: 12. The CDR3 nucleotides read TGTGCCAGCAGTTTAGATGGCGGGAGTATCGGCAAAAACATTCAGTACTTC. Amino acid sequence: CASSLDGGSIGKNIQYF.

The chain uses TRBV27 and TRBJ2-1; 7 bases match TRBD2. V was pared by 5 bases and J by 9 bases, with 16 bases of the junction left unmatched. The CDR3 sequence is 16 residues long. Germline V gene data show CDR1 as MNHEY and CDR2 as SMNVEV (reference sequence). CDR3 loop: CASSPLVAGAPFEQFF. Written as DNA, the CDR3 is TGTGCCAGCAGTCCCCTCGTCGCGGGAGCCCCCTTTGAGCAGTTCTTC.

The chain recombines TRBV18 with TRBJ2-5; 10 bases align to TRBD2. V shed 3 bases, J shed 5 bases, and the junction held 6 bases outside the gene matches. The CDR3 consists of 15 residues. Germline V gene data show CDR1 as KGHSH and CDR2 as LQKENI. CDR3 in DNA: TGTGCCAGCTCACCGCCTAGCGGGAGAGGTGAGACCCAGTACTTC. Its translation is CASSPPSGRGETQYF.

The V gene is TRBV9, the J gene TRBJ2-1; tentatively, D is TRBD2 (5 bases). Germline V gene data show CDR1 as SGDLS and CDR2 as YYNGEE. The ends were cut back, 4 bases at V and 5 bases at J, with 22 bases in the middle. This CDR3 has 17 residues. The CDR3 spells CASSYEAWASTNNEQFF. In DNA form, the CDR3 reads TGTGCCAGCAGCTACGAGGCGTGGGCTAGCACTAACAATGAGCAGTTCTTC.

The V and J genes are TRBV7-9 and TRBJ2-1; the match to TRBD2 covers 10 bases. CDR3 length equals 16 residues. V lost 0 bases to trimming and J lost 12 bases; unmatched junction nucleotides: 11. Per germline, CDR1 SEHNR and CDR2 FQNEAQ (reference sequence). The CDR3 nucleotides are TGTGCCAGCAGCTTAGCGTTTGGTCTAGCGGGGGTACGGCAGTTCTTC. Translating gives CASSLAFGLAGVRQFF.

This chain uses TRBV5-1 with TRBJ2-6; D uncertain. V shed 4 bases and J shed 2 bases, with 7 bases lying between them. The V gene's germline CDR1 is SGHRS and CDR2 YFSETQ. The CDR3 length is 14 residues. The CDR3 nucleotides are TGCGCCAGCAGCAATTCTGCTGGGGCCAACGTCCTGACTTTC. As protein: CASSNSAGANVLTF.

The CDR3 nucleotides are TGCGCCAGCAGCACTCGGGAGGGCCGAATCAATGAGCAGTTCTTC. Translating it yields CASSTREGRINEQFF. The chain carries TRBV4-1 and TRBJ2-1; 8 positions agree with TRBD2. CDR3 size: 15 residues. Trimming took 5 bases from V and 6 from J; bases not matched to a gene: 9. The V gene's germline CDR1 is MGHRA and CDR2 YSYEKL.

The chain has TRBV19 and TRBJ2-1; D is perhaps TRBD2 (5 bases). This CDR3 has 15 residues. V dropped 2 bases and J dropped 4 bases, with 12 bases sitting between them. Germline CDR1 and CDR2: LNHDA and SQIVND (reference sequence). The CDR3 nucleotides are TGTGCCAGTAGTATAAGCGGCCAACCGTACAATGAGCAGTTCTTC. Protein product: CASSISGQPYNEQFF.

The chain links TRBV3-1 (or the pseudogene TRBV3-2) to TRBJ2-7, with a tentative D call TRBD2 (5 bases). This CDR3 region has 13 residues. V lost 1 base and J 5 bases, leaving 9 bases between the germline ends. Germline V gene data show CDR1 as LGHDT and CDR2 as YNNKEL (reference sequence). The CDR3 coding sequence is TGTGCCAGCAGCCAAGGACTAAACAACGAGCAGTACTTC. Its translation is CASSQGLNNEQYF.

This chain uses TRBV3-1 (or the pseudogene TRBV3-2) with TRBJ1-1; D may be TRBD1 (6 bases). The CDR3 consists of 13 residues. The germline V gene encodes CDR1 LGHDT and CDR2 YNNKEL (reference sequence). Trimming pared 3 bases from V and 5 bases from J, leaving 10 bases between. Here the CDR3 DNA reads TGTGCCAGCAGCCAGGACAGAATGACTGAAGCTTTCTTT. Translation gives CASSQDRMTEAFF.

V usage is TRBV19 and J usage is TRBJ2-3, with 7 bases fitting TRBD2. Trimming at V came to 3 bases and at J to 0 bases, leaving 3 bases not matched to a gene. This CDR3 spans 15 amino acids. CDR1 is LNHDA and CDR2 is SQIVND in the germline V gene (reference sequence). The CDR3 reads CASSIHSGSTDTQYF. The CDR3 DNA follows: TGTGCCAGTAGTATCCATAGCGGGAGCACAGATACGCAGTATTTT.

This clone showed up many times. This chain connects TRBV19 to TRBJ1-2, with a tentative D call TRBD1 (5 bases). This CDR3 has 14 residues. Germline CDR1 LNHDA, CDR2 SQIVND (reference sequence). The V and J ends lost 7 bases and 4 bases respectively, with 16 bases between them. CDR3 in DNA: TGTGCCAGTACCCCCAGGGCAGAAGCCTATGGCTACACCTTC. It codes for CASTPRAEAYGYTF.

The V gene is TRBV5-1, the J gene TRBJ2-6; no reliable D call. The CDR3 contains 19 residues. The germline V and J ends were trimmed by 0 bases and 1 base, with 17 bases remaining between them. Germline CDR1 is SGHRS and CDR2 is YFSETQ. The CDR3 DNA follows: TGCGCCAGCAGCTTGGTTTCTCAGGTTATAGTGTCTGGGGCCAACGTCCTGACTTTC. Amino acid sequence: CASSLVSQVIVSGANVLTF.

This rearrangement joins TRBV4-1 to TRBJ2-5, with a possible D match to TRBD2 (6 bases). The ends were cut back, 3 bases at V and 1 base at J, with 21 bases in the middle. Germline loops: CDR1 MGHRA, CDR2 YSYEKL. The CDR3 is made up of 18 amino acids. The DNA for the CDR3 is TGCGCCAGCAGCCATAGAATGCGGGACCCCGTATCCCAAGAGACCCAGTACTTC. Translated: CASSHRMRDPVSQETQYF.